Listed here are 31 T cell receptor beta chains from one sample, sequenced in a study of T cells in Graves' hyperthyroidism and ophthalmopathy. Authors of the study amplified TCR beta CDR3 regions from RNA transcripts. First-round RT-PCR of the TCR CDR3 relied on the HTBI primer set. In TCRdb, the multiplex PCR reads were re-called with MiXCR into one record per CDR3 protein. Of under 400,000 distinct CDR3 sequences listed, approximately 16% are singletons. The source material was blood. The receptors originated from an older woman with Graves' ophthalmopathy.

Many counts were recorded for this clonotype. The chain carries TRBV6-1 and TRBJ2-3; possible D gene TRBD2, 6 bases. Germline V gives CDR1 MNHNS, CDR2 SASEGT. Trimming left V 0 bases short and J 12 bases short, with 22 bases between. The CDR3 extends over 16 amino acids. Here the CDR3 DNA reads TGTGCCAGCAGTGAAGCGCTTTGGGGGTCGGGGGATCCACAGTATTTT. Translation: CASSEALWGSGDPQYF.

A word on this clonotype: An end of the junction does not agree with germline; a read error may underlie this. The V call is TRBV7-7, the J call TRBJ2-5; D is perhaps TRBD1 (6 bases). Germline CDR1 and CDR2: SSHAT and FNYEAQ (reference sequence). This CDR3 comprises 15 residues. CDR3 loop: CASSLNRALQETQYF. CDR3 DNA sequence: TGTGCTAGCAGCTTAAACAGGGCCCTCCAAGAGACCCAGTACTTC.

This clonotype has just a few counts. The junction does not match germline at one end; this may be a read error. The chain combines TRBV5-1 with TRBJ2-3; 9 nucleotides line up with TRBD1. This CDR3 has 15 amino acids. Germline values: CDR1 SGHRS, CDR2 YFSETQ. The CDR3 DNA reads TGTGCCAGCAGGCCGCGGGACAGGGTGATAGATACGCAGTATTTT. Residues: CASRPRDRVIDTQYF.

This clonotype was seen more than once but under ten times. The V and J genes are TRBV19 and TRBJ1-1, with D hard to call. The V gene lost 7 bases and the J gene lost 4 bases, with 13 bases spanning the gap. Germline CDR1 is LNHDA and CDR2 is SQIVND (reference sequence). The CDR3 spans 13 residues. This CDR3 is CASILGSGTEAFF. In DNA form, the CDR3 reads TGTGCCAGTATTCTTGGGTCGGGCACTGAAGCTTTCTTT. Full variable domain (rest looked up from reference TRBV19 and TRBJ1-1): DGGITQSPKYLFRKEGQNVTLSCEQNLNHDAMYWYRQDPGQGLRLIYYSQIVNDFQKGDIAEGYSVSREKKESFPLTVTSAQKNPTAFYLCASILGSGTEAFFGQGTRLTVV.

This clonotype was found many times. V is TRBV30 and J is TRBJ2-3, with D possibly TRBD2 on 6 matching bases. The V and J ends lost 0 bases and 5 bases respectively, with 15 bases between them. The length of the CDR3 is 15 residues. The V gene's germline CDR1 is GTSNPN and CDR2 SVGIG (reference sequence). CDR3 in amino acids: CAWSVSGGSGDTQYF. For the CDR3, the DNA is TGTGCCTGGAGTGTATCTGGAGGGTCGGGAGATACGCAGTATTTT.

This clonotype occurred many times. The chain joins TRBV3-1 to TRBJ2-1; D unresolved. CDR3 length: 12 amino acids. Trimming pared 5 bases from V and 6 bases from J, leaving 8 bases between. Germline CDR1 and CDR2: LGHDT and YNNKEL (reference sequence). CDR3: CASSSPGNEQFF. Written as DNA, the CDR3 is TGTGCCAGCAGCTCCCCCGGCAATGAGCAGTTCTTC.

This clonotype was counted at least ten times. The CDR3 nucleotides read TGTGCCAGCTACGGGGGCCGGACGGCGGCGTACGAGCAGTACTTC. Its protein is CASYGGRTAAYEQYF. V gene TRBV28 combines with J gene TRBJ2-7; either TRBD1 or TRBD2 may supply D (6 bases each). CDR3 length: 15 residues. V lost 8 bases and J lost 4, with 21 bases in between. Germline-derived CDR1 and CDR2 are MDHEN and SYDVKM. The variable domain in full, completed from reference TRBV28 and TRBJ2-7, reads DVKVTQSSRYLVKRTGEKVFLECVQDMDHENMFWYRQDPGLGLRLIYFSYDVKMKEKGDIPEGYSVSREKKERFSLILESASTNQTSMYLCASYGGRTAAYEQYFGPGTRLTVT.

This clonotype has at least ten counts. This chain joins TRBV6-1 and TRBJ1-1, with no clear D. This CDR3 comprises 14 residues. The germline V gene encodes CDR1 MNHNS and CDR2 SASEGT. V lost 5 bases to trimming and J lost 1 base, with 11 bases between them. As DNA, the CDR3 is TGTGCCAGCAGTATTAATGGCGCGAACACTGAAGCTTTCTTT. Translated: CASSINGANTEAFF.

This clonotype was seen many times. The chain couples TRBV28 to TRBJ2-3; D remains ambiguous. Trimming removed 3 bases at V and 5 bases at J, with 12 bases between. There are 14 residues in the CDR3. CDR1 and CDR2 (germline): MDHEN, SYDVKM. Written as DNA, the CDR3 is TGTGCCAGCAGTTTGGTAGCAAGGGTAGATACGCAGTATTTT. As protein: CASSLVARVDTQYF.

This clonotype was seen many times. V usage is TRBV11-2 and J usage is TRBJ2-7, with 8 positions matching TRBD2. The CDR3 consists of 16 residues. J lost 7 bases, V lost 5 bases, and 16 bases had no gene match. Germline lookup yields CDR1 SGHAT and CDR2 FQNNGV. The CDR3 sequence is CASSNLRLASLREQYF. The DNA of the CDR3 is TGTGCCAGCAGCAACCTCCGACTAGCGTCATTGAGGGAGCAGTACTTC. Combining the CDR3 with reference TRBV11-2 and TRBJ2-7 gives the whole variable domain EAGVAQSPRYKIIEKRQSVAFWCNPISGHATLYWYQQILGQGPKLLIQFQNNGVVDDSQLPKDRFSAERLKGVDSTLKIQPAKLEDSAVYLCASSNLRLASLREQYFGPGTRLTVT.

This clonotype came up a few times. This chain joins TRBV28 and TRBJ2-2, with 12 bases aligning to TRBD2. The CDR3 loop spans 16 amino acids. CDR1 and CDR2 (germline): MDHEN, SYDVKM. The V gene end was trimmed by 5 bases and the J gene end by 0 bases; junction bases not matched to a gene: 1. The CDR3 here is CASSRTSGANTGELFF. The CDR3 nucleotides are TGTGCCAGCAGTAGGACTAGCGGGGCGAACACCGGGGAGCTGTTTTTT.

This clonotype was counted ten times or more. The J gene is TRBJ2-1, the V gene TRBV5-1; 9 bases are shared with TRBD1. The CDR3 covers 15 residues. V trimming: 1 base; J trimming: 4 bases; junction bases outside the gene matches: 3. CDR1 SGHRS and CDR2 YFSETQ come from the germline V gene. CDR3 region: CASSLQTGGYNEQFF. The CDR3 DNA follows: TGCGCCAGCAGCTTGCAGACAGGGGGGTACAATGAGCAGTTCTTC. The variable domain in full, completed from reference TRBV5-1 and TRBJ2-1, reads KAGVTQTPRYLIKTRGQQVTLSCSPISGHRSVSWYQQTPGQGLQFLFEYFSETQRNKGNFPGRFSGRQFSNSRSEMNVSTLELGDSALYLCASSLQTGGYNEQFFGPGTRLTVL.

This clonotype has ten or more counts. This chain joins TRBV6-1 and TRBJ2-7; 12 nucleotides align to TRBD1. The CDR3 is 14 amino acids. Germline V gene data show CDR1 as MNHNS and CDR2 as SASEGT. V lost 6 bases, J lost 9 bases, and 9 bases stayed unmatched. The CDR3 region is CASRLVGQGARQYF. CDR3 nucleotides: TGTGCCAGCAGGTTAGTGGGACAGGGGGCGCGGCAGTACTTC.

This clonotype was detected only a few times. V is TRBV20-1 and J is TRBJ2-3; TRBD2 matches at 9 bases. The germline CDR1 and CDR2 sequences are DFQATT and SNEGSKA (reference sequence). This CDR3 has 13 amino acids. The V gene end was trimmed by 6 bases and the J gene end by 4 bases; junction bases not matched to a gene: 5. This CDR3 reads CSARGGGPDTQYF. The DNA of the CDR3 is TGCAGTGCCCGCGGGGGGGGTCCAGATACGCAGTATTTT.

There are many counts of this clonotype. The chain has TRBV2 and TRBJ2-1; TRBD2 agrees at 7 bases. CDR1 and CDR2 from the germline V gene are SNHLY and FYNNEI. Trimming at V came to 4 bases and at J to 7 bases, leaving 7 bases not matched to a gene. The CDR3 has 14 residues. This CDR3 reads CASSGVGGLNEQFF. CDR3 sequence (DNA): TGTGCCAGCAGTGGGGTGGGAGGGCTTAATGAGCAGTTCTTC. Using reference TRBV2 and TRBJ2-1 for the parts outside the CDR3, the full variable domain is EPEVTQTPSHQVTQMGQEVILRCVPISNHLYFYWYRQILGQKVEFLVSFYNNEISEKSEIFDDQFSVERPDGSNFTLKIRSTKLEDSAMYFCASSGVGGLNEQFFGPGTRLTVL.

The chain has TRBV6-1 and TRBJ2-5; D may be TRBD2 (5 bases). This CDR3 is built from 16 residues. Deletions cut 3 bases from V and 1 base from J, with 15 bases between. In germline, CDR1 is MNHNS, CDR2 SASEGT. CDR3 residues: CASSDLSGWGQETQYF. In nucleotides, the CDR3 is TGTGCCAGCAGTGACTTGAGCGGCTGGGGCCAAGAGACCCAGTACTTC.

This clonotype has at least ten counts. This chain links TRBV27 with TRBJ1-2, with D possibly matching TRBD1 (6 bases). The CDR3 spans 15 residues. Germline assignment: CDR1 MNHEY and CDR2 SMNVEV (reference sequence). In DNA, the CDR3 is TGTTACCCCCTAAGGCCGGGACACGCGAGCTATGGCTACACCTTC. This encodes CYPLRPGHASYGYTF.

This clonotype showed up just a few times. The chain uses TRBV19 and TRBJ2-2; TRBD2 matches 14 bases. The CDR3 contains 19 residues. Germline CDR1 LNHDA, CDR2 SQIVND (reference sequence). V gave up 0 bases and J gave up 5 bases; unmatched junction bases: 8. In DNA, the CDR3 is TGTGCCAGTAGTATAGATTCGGGACTAGCGGGAGACCGTACCGGGGAGCTGTTTTTT. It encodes CASSIDSGLAGDRTGELFF. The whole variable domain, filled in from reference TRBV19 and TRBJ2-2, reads DGGITQSPKYLFRKEGQNVTLSCEQNLNHDAMYWYRQDPGQGLRLIYYSQIVNDFQKGDIAEGYSVSREKKESFPLTVTSAQKNPTAFYLCASSIDSGLAGDRTGELFFGEGSRLTVL.

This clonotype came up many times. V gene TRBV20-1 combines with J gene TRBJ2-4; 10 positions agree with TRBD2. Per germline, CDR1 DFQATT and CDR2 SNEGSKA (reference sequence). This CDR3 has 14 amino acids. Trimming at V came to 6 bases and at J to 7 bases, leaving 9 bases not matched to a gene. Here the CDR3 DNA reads TGCAGTGCAGCTAAAGCGGGAGGGCCGAACATTCAGTACTTC. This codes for CSAAKAGGPNIQYF.

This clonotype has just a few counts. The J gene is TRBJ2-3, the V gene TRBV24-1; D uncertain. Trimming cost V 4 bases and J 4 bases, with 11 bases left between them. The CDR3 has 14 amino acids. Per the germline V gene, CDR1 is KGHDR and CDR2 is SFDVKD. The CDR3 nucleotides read TGTGCCACCAGTGACCTAGTGATCCCAGATACGCAGTATTTT. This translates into CATSDLVIPDTQYF.

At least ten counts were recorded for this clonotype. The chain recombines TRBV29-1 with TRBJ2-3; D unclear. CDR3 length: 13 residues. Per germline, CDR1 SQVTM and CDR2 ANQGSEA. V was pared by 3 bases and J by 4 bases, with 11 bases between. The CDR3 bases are TGCAGCGTTGAGGTAAACGGGCCAGATACGCAGTATTTT. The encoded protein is CSVEVNGPDTQYF.

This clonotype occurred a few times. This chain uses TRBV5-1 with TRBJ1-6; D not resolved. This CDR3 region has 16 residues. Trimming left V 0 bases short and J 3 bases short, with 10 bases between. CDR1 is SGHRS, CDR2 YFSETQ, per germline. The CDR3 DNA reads TGCGCCAGCAGCTTGGAGGTGGCAGGCTATAATTCACCCCTCCACTTT. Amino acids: CASSLEVAGYNSPLHF.

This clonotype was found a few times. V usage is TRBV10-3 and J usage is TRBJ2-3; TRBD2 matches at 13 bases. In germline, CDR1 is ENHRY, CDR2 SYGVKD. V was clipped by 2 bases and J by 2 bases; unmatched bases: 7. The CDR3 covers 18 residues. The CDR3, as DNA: TGTGCCATCAGTGAGCCGAAGGGACTAGCGGGGCCCACAGATACGCAGTATTTT. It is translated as CAISEPKGLAGPTDTQYF.

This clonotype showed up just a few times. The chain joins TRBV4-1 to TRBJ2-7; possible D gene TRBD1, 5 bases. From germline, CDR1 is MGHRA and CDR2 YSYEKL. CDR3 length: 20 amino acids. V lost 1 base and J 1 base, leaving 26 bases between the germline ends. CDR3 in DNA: TGCGCCAGCAGCCAAGTGCATGTCCCGGGTCGACAGAGTCGGTCCTACGAGCAGTACTTC. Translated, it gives CASSQVHVPGRQSRSYEQYF.

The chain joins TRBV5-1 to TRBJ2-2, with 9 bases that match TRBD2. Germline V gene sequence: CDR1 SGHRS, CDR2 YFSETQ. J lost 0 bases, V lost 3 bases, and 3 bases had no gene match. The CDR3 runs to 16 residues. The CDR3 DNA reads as TGCGCCAGCAGCTCCGTAGCGGGAGCGAACACCGGGGAGCTGTTTTTT. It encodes CASSSVAGANTGELFF.

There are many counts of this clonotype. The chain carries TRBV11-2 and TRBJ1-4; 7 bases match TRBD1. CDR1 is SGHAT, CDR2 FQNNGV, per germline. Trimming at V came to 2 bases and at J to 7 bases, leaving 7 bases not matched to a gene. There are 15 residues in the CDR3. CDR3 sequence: CASSLLAGGSEKLFF. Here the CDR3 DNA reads TGTGCCAGCAGCTTACTTGCAGGGGGAAGTGAAAAACTGTTTTTT.

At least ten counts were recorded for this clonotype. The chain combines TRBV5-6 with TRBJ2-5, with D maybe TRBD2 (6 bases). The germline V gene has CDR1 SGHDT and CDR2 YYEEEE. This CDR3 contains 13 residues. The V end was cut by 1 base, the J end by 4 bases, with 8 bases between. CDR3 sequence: CASSLFGRETQYF. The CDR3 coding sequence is TGTGCCAGCAGCTTGTTCGGGAGAGAGACCCAGTACTTC.

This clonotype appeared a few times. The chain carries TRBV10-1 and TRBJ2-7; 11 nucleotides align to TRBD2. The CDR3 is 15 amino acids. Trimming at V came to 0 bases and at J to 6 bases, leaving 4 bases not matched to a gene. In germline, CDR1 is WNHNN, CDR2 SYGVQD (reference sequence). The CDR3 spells CASSESGLAGGEQYF. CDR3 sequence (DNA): TGCGCCAGCAGTGAGTCGGGGCTAGCGGGAGGCGAGCAGTACTTC.

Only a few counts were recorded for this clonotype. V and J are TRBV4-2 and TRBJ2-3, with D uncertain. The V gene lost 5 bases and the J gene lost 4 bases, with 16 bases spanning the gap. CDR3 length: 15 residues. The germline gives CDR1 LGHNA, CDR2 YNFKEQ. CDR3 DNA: TGTGCCAGCAGCGAAGGCCTAGATGGGGCAGATACGCAGTATTTT. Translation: CASSEGLDGADTQYF.

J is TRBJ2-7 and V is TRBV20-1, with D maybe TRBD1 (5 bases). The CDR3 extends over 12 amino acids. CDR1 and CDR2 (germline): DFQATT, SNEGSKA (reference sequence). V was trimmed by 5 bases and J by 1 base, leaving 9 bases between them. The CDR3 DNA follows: TGCAGTGCTTTACAGGCTTCCTACGAGCAGTACTTC. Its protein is CSALQASYEQYF.

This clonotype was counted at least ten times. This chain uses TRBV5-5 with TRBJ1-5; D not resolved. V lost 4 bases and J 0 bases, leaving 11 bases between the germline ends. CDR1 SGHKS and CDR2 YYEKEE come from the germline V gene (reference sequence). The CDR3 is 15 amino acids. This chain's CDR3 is CASSPDGDSNQPQHF. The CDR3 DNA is TGTGCCAGCAGCCCGGACGGAGATAGCAATCAGCCCCAGCATTTT.